A selection of T cell receptor beta chains follows, all from one sample in a study of T cells after yellow fever vaccination. TCRdb re-called the 5' RACE reads with MiXCR, one entry per CDR3 protein. Here the sample spans 250,000 to 300,000 distinct CDR3 sequences, 5.2% being singletons. The sample consisted of CD4+ T cells sorted from PBMCs, taken on the day of the yellow fever booster vaccination. These receptors were collected from a young man who received the YFV17D yellow fever vaccine. Both conserved end residues are part of each CDR3. The D gene is left open where the match is weak. For some rows the clone size is stated as once, few or many, or as a class when expanded; others skip it.

d_gene	v_gene	j_gene	abundance	CDR3aa	CDR3nt
-	TRBV5-1	TRBJ1-4	few	CASSRKDGHEKLFF	TGCGCCAGCAGTCGAAAGGACGGGCATGAAAAACTGTTTTTT
-	TRBV5-4	TRBJ1-1	-	CASSLREEAFF	TGTGCCAGCAGCTTGCGCGAGGAAGCTTTCTTT
-	TRBV28	TRBJ2-1	few	CASRRSYNEQFF	TGTGCCAGCAGGAGGTCCTACAATGAGCAGTTCTTC
-	TRBV19	TRBJ1-5	-	CASSIANQPQHF	TGTGCCAGTAGTATAGCAAATCAGCCCCAGCATTTT
TRBD2	TRBV5-4	TRBJ2-7	-	CASSYGLAGGYEQYF	TGTGCCAGCAGCTACGGACTAGCGGGGGGGTACGAGCAGTACTTC
-	TRBV6-5	TRBJ2-2	many	CASSYSEGGGELFF	TGTGCCAGCAGTTACTCCGAGGGAGGCGGGGAGCTGTTTTTT
-	TRBV3-1	TRBJ2-7	few	CASSQERSGAYEQYF	TGTGCCAGCAGCCAAGAAAGGTCAGGGGCCTACGAGCAGTACTTC
-	TRBV7-2	TRBJ1-1	many	CASSSHSNTEAFF	TGTGCCAGCAGCTCCCACTCGAACACTGAAGCTTTCTTT
-	TRBV5-8	TRBJ1-3	many	CASSLTLTGMAGNTIYF	TGTGCCAGCAGCCTCACTCTTACAGGGATGGCTGGAAACACCATATATTTT
TRBD1	TRBV3-1	TRBJ1-2	-	CASSLRGQKNGYTF	TGTGCCAGCAGCCTAAGGGGGCAGAAGAATGGCTACACCTTC
TRBD1	TRBV5-1	TRBJ2-3	few	CASSLDTGVDTQYF	TGCGCCAGCAGCTTGGATACAGGGGTAGATACGCAGTATTTT
-	TRBV27	TRBJ2-1	few	CASSPSGQPYNEQFF	TGTGCCAGCAGCCCTTCGGGGCAGCCCTACAATGAGCAGTTCTTC
-	TRBV2	TRBJ2-5	many	CASSDQGETQYF	TGTGCCAGCAGTGACCAGGGGGAGACCCAGTACTTC
-	TRBV19	TRBJ1-1	few	CASTDRGSNTEAFF	TGTGCCAGTACCGACAGAGGTTCGAACACTGAAGCTTTCTTT
-	TRBV6-6	TRBJ1-1	many	CASSYEVSTEAFF	TGTGCCAGCAGTTATGAGGTCAGTACTGAAGCTTTCTTT